Shown below are 20 T cell receptor beta chains from a single sample sequenced in a study of T cells after yellow fever vaccination. TCRdb called the 5' RACE reads again in MiXCR, with one record for every CDR3 protein. The sample includes a few hundred thousand distinct CDR3 sequences, under 15% of them seen just once. The sample consisted of CD4+ T cells sorted from PBMCs, taken 15 days after the yellow fever booster vaccination. All receptors derive from a man aged 18 to 35 who received the YFV17D yellow fever vaccine.

CDR3 nucleotide sequence: TGCAGTGCCCTCGGACGAGTGAACACTGAAGCTTTCTTT. Residues: CSALGRVNTEAFF. The chain is built from TRBV20-1 and TRBJ1-1, with D hard to call. The V end was cut by 6 bases, the J end by 0 bases, with 11 bases between. The CDR3 consists of 13 residues. CDR1 is DFQATT and CDR2 is SNEGSKA in the germline V gene (reference sequence).

This clonotype was seen more than once but under ten times. The chain uses TRBV6-5 and TRBJ1-5; TRBD1 aligns across 7 bases. The CDR3 length is 15 residues. Trimming cost V 4 bases and J 0 bases; bases outside gene matches: 3. Germline V gene lookup returns CDR1 MNHEY and CDR2 SVGAGI. DNA for the CDR3: TGTGCCAGCAGTTTTCGACAGGGTAGCAATCAGCCCCAGCATTTT. Its protein is CASSFRQGSNQPQHF.

In this sample, this clonotype turned up many times. V gene TRBV20-1 combines with J gene TRBJ1-5, with a possible D match to TRBD1 (6 bases). This CDR3 region has 14 residues. V lost 6 bases to trimming and J lost 0 bases, with 12 bases between them. CDR1 DFQATT and CDR2 SNEGSKA come from the germline V gene (reference sequence). CDR3 DNA sequence: TGCAGTGCGACACAGGGAAATAGCAATCAGCCCCAGCATTTT. Translating it yields CSATQGNSNQPQHF.

V and J are TRBV6-2 or TRBV6-3 and TRBJ1-3; D is perhaps TRBD1 (5 bases). Trimming stripped 1 base from V and 0 bases from J, with 7 bases between. This CDR3 contains 15 residues. Germline CDR1 and CDR2: MNHEY and SVGEGT. The CDR3 coding sequence is TGTGCCAGCAGTTACTGGGGGTTCTCTGGAAACACCATATATTTT. Translation gives CASSYWGFSGNTIYF.

This chain joins TRBV12-3 or TRBV12-4 and TRBJ2-3, with D unclear. The V end lost 6 bases, the J end lost 2 bases, and 9 bases lay between the germline ends. The CDR3 consists of 13 residues. The CDR3, as DNA: TGTGCCAGCAGATACATTGTCACAGATACGCAGTATTTT. As protein: CASRYIVTDTQYF.

V is TRBV5-6 and J is TRBJ1-2; 8 bases agree with TRBD1. The CDR3 extends over 16 amino acids. Germline V gene lookup returns CDR1 SGHDT and CDR2 YYEEEE. V dropped 4 bases and J dropped 10; count of bases not matched to a gene: 18. Written as DNA, the CDR3 is TGTGCCAGCAGCCCAGAATGGTCCGGGACAGGCAAGTTCTACACCTTC. Protein product: CASSPEWSGTGKFYTF.

The V and J genes are TRBV20-1 and TRBJ2-5; D gene ambiguous. Germline loops: CDR1 DFQATT, CDR2 SNEGSKA (reference sequence). This CDR3 has 11 amino acids. CDR3 sequence reads: CSSPSEETQYF. In DNA form, the CDR3 reads TGCAGCTCCCCCTCGGAAGAGACCCAGTACTTC.

This sequence joins TRBV19 and TRBJ2-3; no reliable D call. Germline lookup yields CDR1 LNHDA and CDR2 SQIVND (reference sequence). V lost 4 bases and J lost 2, with 7 bases in between. This CDR3 comprises 13 residues. CDR3 nucleotides: TGTGCCAGTAGTACTACGTTCACAGATACGCAGTATTTT. Translated: CASSTTFTDTQYF.

This chain links TRBV10-2 with TRBJ2-3; 8 bases agree with TRBD2. This CDR3 spans 14 amino acids. Trimming removed 4 bases from V and 5 bases from J; junction bases left unmatched: 5. CDR1 and CDR2 (germline): WSHSY, SAAADI. CDR3 in amino acids: CASSARGGKDTQYF. The CDR3 DNA follows: TGCGCCAGCAGTGCCCGGGGGGGCAAAGATACGCAGTATTTT.

This clonotype was seen a single time. This chain joins TRBV7-2 and TRBJ2-5; D is perhaps TRBD2 (5 bases). CDR3 length: 14 amino acids. Between the trimmed V and J ends, which lost 5 bases and 2 bases, there was a span of 12 bases. Germline assignment: CDR1 SGHTA and CDR2 FQGNSA. This CDR3 reads CASSRAGKQETQYF. For the CDR3, the DNA is TGTGCCAGCAGCCGAGCCGGGAAACAAGAGACCCAGTACTTC.

In its sample, this clonotype was seen many times. J is TRBJ1-1 and V is TRBV7-3; tentatively, D is TRBD1 (6 bases). Germline loops: CDR1 SGHTA, CDR2 FQGTGA. This CDR3 region has 14 residues. Trimming removed 5 bases at V and 1 base at J, with 11 bases between. The CDR3 nucleotides read TGTGCCAGCAGCCCCCAGGGGCGGAACACTGAAGCTTTCTTT. This codes for CASSPQGRNTEAFF. The full variable domain, its missing parts supplied by reference TRBV7-3 and TRBJ1-1, is GAGVSQTPSNKVTEKGKYVELRCDPISGHTALYWYRQSLGQGPEFLIYFQGTGAADDSGLPNDRFFAVRPEGSVSTLKIQRTERGDSAVYLCASSPQGRNTEAFFGQGTRLTVV.

This chain links TRBV7-3 with TRBJ1-2; D uncertain. Germline V CDR1 and CDR2: SGHTA, FQGTGA. The CDR3 contains 12 residues. Trimming took 1 base from V and 1 from J, leaving 1 base between them. The CDR3: CASSLNNYGYTF. CDR3 nucleotide sequence: TGTGCCAGCAGCTTAAATAACTATGGCTACACCTTC.

This clonotype has more than one count but fewer than ten. The chain employs TRBV5-1 and TRBJ1-1, with TRBD1 matching 7 bases. CDR3 length equals 16 residues. Germline loops: CDR1 SGHRS, CDR2 YFSETQ. The ends lost 4 bases at V and 1 base at J; junction bases unmatched: 10. The CDR3 nucleotides read TGCGCCAGCAGCCGCACTCCGGGACAGCCGAACACTGAAGCTTTCTTT. This encodes CASSRTPGQPNTEAFF.

This clonotype was seen only a few times. The CDR3 spells CASSIQGGRARGYTF. CDR3 sequence (DNA): TGTGCCAGTAGTATCCAGGGAGGACGAGCTCGTGGCTACACCTTC. The V gene is TRBV19, the J gene TRBJ1-2; perhaps TRBD1 as D (5 bases). Germline CDR1 is LNHDA and CDR2 is SQIVND (reference sequence). The V and J ends lost 3 bases and 7 bases respectively, with 18 bases between them. This CDR3 spans 15 amino acids.

This clonotype was counted only a few times. The chain recombines TRBV12-3 or TRBV12-4 with TRBJ2-2; D unresolved. V shed 2 bases and J shed 1 base, with 8 bases lying between them. The CDR3 runs to 15 residues. In nucleotides, the CDR3 is TGTGCCAGCAGTTTAAGGCGGCTGAACACCGGGGAGCTGTTTTTT. Protein: CASSLRRLNTGELFF.

The V call is TRBV5-1, the J call TRBJ2-6; the match to TRBD2 covers 7 bases. This CDR3 has 15 amino acids. The J segment lost 3 bases and the V segment lost 4 bases, leaving 4 bases of the junction unmatched. Germline values: CDR1 SGHRS, CDR2 YFSETQ. The CDR3: CASSPGGDGANVLTF. CDR3 DNA: TGCGCCAGCAGCCCTGGGGGGGATGGGGCCAACGTCCTGACTTTC.

In this sample, this clonotype turned up a few times. The V and J genes are TRBV24-1 and TRBJ1-1; D call uncertain. With 4 bases removed from V and 1 base from J, the gap between germline ends came to 3 bases. This CDR3 contains 12 residues. Germline V gives CDR1 KGHDR, CDR2 SFDVKD. The CDR3 loop is CATSDANTEAFF. The CDR3 DNA reads TGTGCCACCAGTGACGCGAACACTGAAGCTTTCTTT.

The rearrangement links TRBV5-1 to TRBJ1-1, with TRBD1 as a possible D gene (5 bases). Per germline, CDR1 SGHRS and CDR2 YFSETQ. The V gene lost 0 bases and the J gene lost 5 bases, with 14 bases spanning the gap. The CDR3 has 15 residues. The CDR3 nucleotides read TGCGCCAGCAGCTTGGATGGGGCGATGGGGACTGAAGCTTTCTTT. Its translation is CASSLDGAMGTEAFF.

CDR3 DNA sequence: TGTGCCAGCAGCCGAAGAATGGGACAGGACTCTGGAAACACCATATATTTT. It translates to CASSRRMGQDSGNTIYF. The J gene is TRBJ1-3, the V gene TRBV7-9; 8 nucleotides align to TRBD1. The CDR3 extends over 17 amino acids. With V trimmed by 5 bases and J by 0 bases, 9 bases remained unmatched. CDR1 is SEHNR, CDR2 FQNEAQ, per germline (reference sequence).

This clonotype was detected a few times. The gene calls are TRBV6-5 and TRBJ2-2; 9 nucleotides align to TRBD2. The CDR3 has 17 residues. J lost 0 bases, V lost 6 bases, and 8 bases had no gene match. Germline values: CDR1 MNHEY, CDR2 SVGAGI. CDR3 nucleotides: TGTGCCAGCAGAATGCCGGGACTAGCCTCGAACACCGGGGAGCTGTTTTTT. Translation gives CASRMPGLASNTGELFF.